One and the same sample provided the 13 T cell receptor beta chains below, sequenced in a study of OX40 agonist ivuxolimab in advanced cancers. Sequenced by immunoSEQ multiplex PCR; TCRdb stores in-frame clones only, minus some. The top ten hold roughly 1% of the sample, which has over 100,000 clones, approximately 94% seen once. The input for sequencing was CD4+ or CD8+ T cells sorted from blood, taken in a trial of the OX40 agonist ivuxolimab. The receptors shown here come from an adult with an advanced solid tumor such as melanoma, head and neck, liver or kidney cancer.

The genes are TRBV11-2 and TRBJ2-5, with TRBD1 identical over 10 bases. The length of the CDR3 is 15 residues. The V and J ends lost 1 base and 2 bases, in that order; junction bases with no gene match: 1. CDR1 and CDR2 (germline): SGHAT, FQNNGV. CDR3 in amino acids: CASSLGTGGQETQYF. CDR3 nucleotides: TGTGCCAGCAGCTTAGGGACAGGGGGTCAAGAGACCCAGTACTTC.

The chain uses TRBV18 and TRBJ1-1; D is perhaps TRBD1 (5 bases). The CDR3 extends over 13 amino acids. Germline CDR1 and CDR2: KGHSH and LQKENI. Trimming cost V 4 bases and J 7 bases, with 13 bases left between them. In nucleotides, the CDR3 is TGTGCCAGCTCACAGACGCGGGGCAATGAAGCTTTCTTT. Encoded protein: CASSQTRGNEAFF.

The V and J genes are TRBV6-1 and TRBJ1-5; D unresolved. Trimming left V 2 bases short and J 6 bases short, with 8 bases between. Per germline, CDR1 MNHNS and CDR2 SASEGT. The CDR3 extends over 13 amino acids. The CDR3 spells CASSERLSQPQHF. For the CDR3, the DNA is TGTGCCAGCAGTGAACGGTTAAGTCAGCCCCAGCATTTT.

Worth noting for this clone: At one end the junction does not follow the germline gene, possibly because of a read error. The chain joins TRBV7-3 to TRBJ1-2, with a possible D match to TRBD1 (5 bases). Germline CDR1 SGHTA, CDR2 FQGTGA. The CDR3 covers 11 residues. CDR3 coding DNA: TGTGCCAGCGGGACTGGTTATGGCCACACCTTC. Translating it yields CASGTGYGHTF.

To note about this clone: An end of the junction differs from the germline gene, which may be a read error. CDR3 DNA sequence: TGTGCTAGCAGCCGGGACAGGGAGGCAACCGGGGAGCTGTTTTTT. Its protein is CASSRDREATGELFF. The V gene is TRBV7-7, the J gene TRBJ2-2, with 9 bases lining up with TRBD1. The CDR3 spans 15 residues. Per the germline V gene, CDR1 is SSHAT and CDR2 is FNYEAQ (reference sequence).

This chain joins TRBV4-3 and TRBJ2-1; 8 nucleotides agree with TRBD2. Germline trimming cut 1 base from V and 3 bases from J; bases unmatched to any gene: 8. The CDR3 consists of 17 residues. Germline lookup yields CDR1 LGHNA and CDR2 YSLEER. The CDR3 region has the DNA TGCGCCAGCAGCCAAGGACTGGGCGGGAGGCTCTACAATGAGCAGTTCTTC. Protein sequence: CASSQGLGGRLYNEQFF.

This sequence joins TRBV5-4 and TRBJ1-1; 10 bases map to TRBD1. CDR3 length equals 18 residues. Trimming at V came to 2 bases and at J to 4 bases, leaving 14 bases not matched to a gene. From germline, CDR1 is SGHNT and CDR2 YYREEE (reference sequence). The DNA of the CDR3 is TGTGCCAGCAGCTTCGGGACAGGGGTTATAGAAGATACCACTGAAGCTTTCTTT. This encodes CASSFGTGVIEDTTEAFF.

This clone was counted a single time. The chain recombines TRBV6-5 with TRBJ1-5; no clear D. The CDR3 consists of 15 residues. The V end was cut by 3 bases, the J end by 0 bases, with 9 bases between. Germline values: CDR1 MNHEY, CDR2 SVGAGI. This chain's CDR3 is CASSYWQYSNQPQHF. CDR3 bases: TGTGCCAGCAGTTATTGGCAGTATAGCAATCAGCCCCAGCATTTT.

The chain carries TRBV5-1 and TRBJ1-1; weak D call: TRBD1 (5 bases). Germline CDR1 SGHRS, CDR2 YFSETQ. There are 13 residues in the CDR3. V was clipped by 3 bases and J by 7 bases, with 13 bases between them. The CDR3 DNA is TGCGCCAGCAGCTGGACCGGGACGGATGAAGCTTTCTTT. This gives the protein CASSWTGTDEAFF.

This clone was seen a single time. The V and J genes are TRBV7-6 and TRBJ1-6; D not certain. Trimming removed 1 base from V and 8 bases from J, with 6 bases in between. The V gene's germline CDR1 is SGHVS and CDR2 FNYEAQ. This CDR3 is built from 13 residues. The CDR3 coding sequence is TGTGCCAGCAGCTTAGACAGAGATTCACCCCTCCACTTT. Residues: CASSLDRDSPLHF.

The chain is built from TRBV19 and TRBJ1-2; TRBD1 might be the D (6 bases). The germline CDR1 and CDR2 sequences are LNHDA and SQIVND (reference sequence). This CDR3 is built from 14 residues. V was shortened by 9 bases and J by 2 bases, with 16 bases between the two germline ends. CDR3: CASRLTGLNYGYTF. The DNA for the CDR3 is TGTGCCAGCCGTTTGACAGGCCTCAACTATGGCTACACCTTC. Full variable domain (missing parts from reference TRBV19 and TRBJ1-2): DGGITQSPKYLFRKEGQNVTLSCEQNLNHDAMYWYRQDPGQGLRLIYYSQIVNDFQKGDIAEGYSVSREKKESFPLTVTSAQKNPTAFYLCASRLTGLNYGYTFGSGTRLTVV.

V usage is TRBV7-2 and J usage is TRBJ2-1, with TRBD2 matching 7 bases. CDR1 SGHTA and CDR2 FQGNSA come from the germline V gene. The CDR3 has 16 amino acids. The trim removed 8 bases at V and 0 bases at J, leaving 10 bases unmatched. CDR3 sequence (DNA): TGTGCCAGCCGACCGCTAGCGGCCAGCTCCTACAATGAGCAGTTCTTC. Residues: CASRPLAASSYNEQFF.

This sequence joins TRBV6-6 and TRBJ1-1; 8 bases agree with TRBD1. Germline V gene sequence: CDR1 MNHNY, CDR2 SVGAGI (reference sequence). The CDR3 sequence is 15 residues long. After removal of 2 bases from V and 1 base from J, the junction contained 3 bases not matched to a gene. CDR3 in DNA: TGTGCCAGCAGTTACCGGACAGGGAGGAACACTGAAGCTTTCTTT. Residues: CASSYRTGRNTEAFF.